This T cell receptor beta chain derives from a study of vaccination and CD4 T cells after COVID-19. Study-wide background: By nasal swab PCR, the convalescent patients were SARS-CoV-2 positive, with 8 or 9 mild cases and one severe. Convalescent individuals numbered four females and six males, two being Hispanic. The study collected post-vaccine samples a median about 72 days after dose two, with a range of 14 to 241. Notes on the study in general: Median SARS-CoV-2-reactive clonotypes rose from about 22 to 38, not significantly.

Oncomine TCR Beta short-read sequencing was applied to DNA from cultured CD4+ T cells. TCRdb called the PCR reads again in MiXCR, with one record for every CDR3 protein. The data contain more than 10,000 distinct CDR3 sequences, around 43% of them singletons. This clonotype was recorded a few times. What it binds is unknown. Stated treatment: approximately 10-day PBMC culture with coronavirus spike peptide pools or control peptides (ViraFEST assay). This clonotype originated in a human donor who had recovered from COVID-19. Sequenced: CD4+ T cells from blood, cultured in vitro.

CDR3 nucleotides: TGCAGTGCTAGAAAACTACAGGAAAATTATGGCTACACCTTC. It yields the protein CSARKLQENYGYTF. This chain uses TRBV20-1 with TRBJ1-2, with D possibly TRBD1 on 5 matching bases. V was shortened by 2 bases and J by 5 bases, with 15 bases between the two germline ends. Germline-derived CDR1 and CDR2 are DFQATT and SNEGSKA (reference sequence). This CDR3 has 14 amino acids.